These T cell receptor beta chains were read from a single sample in a study of T cell responses to AZD1222 COVID-19 vaccine. TCRdb's table, derived via immunoSEQ multiplex PCR, lists solely in-frame clones and lacks some. The sample yields roughly 120,000 clones, about 90% seen once. Sequencing was performed on peripheral blood, taken on day 0 of AZD1222 vaccination. These receptors were collected from an adult in good health. The CDR3 runs from the conserved cysteine through the conserved F or W. The D gene is left open where the match is weak. Clone size appears in some rows only: once, few, many, or a class for an expanded clone.

CASSSGGTSYGYTF NA NA TRBV28 14 TRBJ1-2
CASSFRRRNQPQHF NA NA TRBV27 14 TRBJ1-5
CATSDGGSGELFF NA NA TRBV24-1 13 TRBJ2-2
CAINRGSNYEQYF NA TRBD1 TRBV10-3 13 TRBJ2-7
CASSPGLLATGNTIYF NA NA TRBV11-2 16 TRBJ1-3
CASSLDAAVTEAFF NA NA TRBV3-1/TRBV3-2 14 TRBJ1-1
CSASWGTGNNEQFF NA NA TRBV20-1 14 TRBJ2-1
CATSAATSHEQFF NA NA TRBV24-1 13 TRBJ2-1
CASTNGGGWEKLFF NA NA TRBV28 14 TRBJ1-4
CASSLTGSVDEQFF NA NA TRBV11-3 14 TRBJ2-1
CASSQPAGPTDTQYF NA NA TRBV3-1/TRBV3-2 15 TRBJ2-3
CASSYRGDRGETQYF NA TRBD1 TRBV6-5 15 TRBJ2-5
CASRRDLTIQALHF NA NA TRBV19 14 TRBJ1-6
CASSLPDRINEQFF NA NA TRBV28 14 TRBJ2-1
CASSGSGGAQETQYF NA TRBD2 TRBV9 15 TRBJ2-5
CASRGRGRRGYTF NA NA TRBV12-3/TRBV12-4 13 TRBJ1-2
CASGRSSYNEQFF NA NA TRBV2 13 TRBJ2-1
CASSVAGNTEAFF once NA TRBV9 13 TRBJ1-1
CAIQGQGGNQPQHF NA TRBD1 TRBV28 14 TRBJ1-5
CASSPGGETEAFF once NA TRBV28 13 TRBJ1-1
CASSSPAGVDTEAFF NA NA TRBV6-5 15 TRBJ1-1